These 13 T cell receptor beta chains were all obtained from the same sample, sequenced in a study of blood T cell repertoires in COVID-19. The data were produced by immunoSEQ multiplex PCR, yet TCRdb's version contains in-frame clones alone and is incomplete. Of 60,000 to 85,000 clones listed, more than 90% were seen once; the top ten hold 1.4% to 1.5%. The sequencing sample was made of peripheral blood. The receptors originated from a man aged 50 or older with acute or convalescent COVID-19.

The V and J genes are TRBV18 and TRBJ1-2; 9 nucleotides match TRBD1. After removal of 5 bases from V and 8 bases from J, the junction contained 9 bases not matched to a gene. The CDR3 is made up of 14 amino acids. Germline V gene sequence: CDR1 KGHSH, CDR2 LQKENI. Written as DNA, the CDR3 is TGTGCCAGCTCAGCGTCCCGGGACAGGGACGGCTACACCTTC. It encodes CASSASRDRDGYTF.

The J gene is TRBJ2-5, the V gene TRBV28, with 11 bases lining up with TRBD2. Germline CDR1 MDHEN, CDR2 SYDVKM. The CDR3 loop spans 19 amino acids. V was pared by 6 bases and J by 5 bases, with 20 bases of the junction left unmatched. The CDR3 protein is CASSPLLALSGGAQETQYF. The DNA of the CDR3 is TGTGCCAGCAGCCCTCTCCTCGCTCTTAGCGGGGGGGCTCAGGAGACCCAGTACTTC.

CDR3 sequence (DNA): TGTGCCAGCTCACGGGACAGGGAGAATGAAAAACTGTTTTTT. This sequence encodes CASSRDRENEKLFF. The rearrangement joins TRBV18 to TRBJ1-4, with TRBD1 matching 9 bases. J lost 5 bases, V lost 4 bases, and 2 bases had no gene match. CDR3 length equals 14 residues. Germline CDR1 is KGHSH and CDR2 is LQKENI.

The genes are TRBV6-2 or TRBV6-3 and TRBJ1-5, with 8 bases fitting TRBD1. Looked up from germline, CDR1 is MNHEY and CDR2 is SVGEGT. The junction had 7 bases not matched to a gene; V was cut back by 0 bases and J by 0 bases. The length of the CDR3 is 18 residues. The CDR3 is CASSYSTVDRGSNQPQHF. Written as DNA, the CDR3 is TGTGCCAGCAGTTACTCGACGGTAGACAGGGGTAGCAATCAGCCCCAGCATTTT.

The V and J genes are TRBV7-3 and TRBJ1-1, with 7 nucleotides matching TRBD1. The CDR3 is 14 residues long. Germline CDR1 and CDR2: SGHTA and FQGTGA. Losses at the gene ends were 1 base for V and 4 bases for J; bases not matched to a gene: 3. Here the CDR3 reads CASSLIGGGTEAFF. The CDR3 DNA sequence: TGTGCCAGCAGCTTAATAGGGGGCGGCACTGAAGCTTTCTTT.

In DNA, the CDR3 is TGTGCCAGTAGTATATCCAGGGAGGTCGAGCAGTACTTC. Translated: CASSISREVEQYF. V usage is TRBV19 and J usage is TRBJ2-7; TRBD2 might be the D (6 bases). The V end was cut by 2 bases, the J end by 6 bases, with 11 bases between. Germline assignment: CDR1 LNHDA and CDR2 SQIVND (reference sequence). The CDR3 runs 13 residues.

This clone appeared a few times. The genes are TRBV7-9 and TRBJ1-6; 7 nucleotides align to TRBD1. CDR1 SEHNR and CDR2 FQNEAQ come from the germline V gene (reference sequence). The V and J ends lost 0 bases and 7 bases, in that order; junction bases with no gene match: 3. The CDR3 is 15 amino acids. CDR3 in DNA: TGTGCCAGCAGCTTAGCTCAGGGGGGAAATTCACCCCTCCACTTT. Translation gives CASSLAQGGNSPLHF.

V and J are TRBV5-4 and TRBJ2-7; 9 bases fit TRBD2. The CDR3 contains 15 residues. Trimming at V came to 0 bases and at J to 2 bases, leaving 3 bases not matched to a gene. CDR1 and CDR2 (germline): SGHNT, YYREEE (reference sequence). The CDR3 nucleotides are TGTGCCAGCAGCTTGGAGGCTAGCGGGGCCTACGAGCAGTACTTC. Translated, it gives CASSLEASGAYEQYF.

The chain uses TRBV5-1 and TRBJ2-1, with D perhaps TRBD2 (6 bases). Per germline, CDR1 SGHRS and CDR2 YFSETQ. This CDR3 region has 16 residues. Trimming removed 1 base at V and 7 bases at J, with 18 bases between. The CDR3 protein is CASSLTSAGSWNEQFF. The DNA for the CDR3 is TGCGCCAGCAGCTTGACATCCGCGGGGAGTTGGAATGAGCAGTTCTTC.

The V and J genes are TRBV4-1 and TRBJ2-5, with a tentative D call TRBD2 (6 bases). The CDR3 totals 16 residues. Germline V CDR1 and CDR2: MGHRA, YSYEKL. The ends were cut back, 1 base at V and 2 bases at J, with 14 bases in the middle. The CDR3 region is CASSQVGLFRQETQYF. The CDR3 bases are TGCGCCAGCAGCCAAGTAGGACTATTCAGGCAAGAGACCCAGTACTTC.

This clone has a single count. The V call is TRBV28, the J call TRBJ2-1, with a possible D match to TRBD2 (5 bases). In germline, CDR1 is MDHEN, CDR2 SYDVKM. This CDR3 region has 16 residues. Trimming cost V 7 bases and J 2 bases, with 18 bases left between them. CDR3 bases: TGTGCCAGCACCATCATGACCGCCGGGGCCTACAATGAGCAGTTCTTC. Its protein product is CASTIMTAGAYNEQFF. The full variable domain, with the rest looked up from reference TRBV28 and TRBJ2-1, is DVKVTQSSRYLVKRTGEKVFLECVQDMDHENMFWYRQDPGLGLRLIYFSYDVKMKEKGDIPEGYSVSREKKERFSLILESASTNQTSMYLCASTIMTAGAYNEQFFGPGTRLTVL.

The genes are TRBV24-1 and TRBJ2-2; the match to TRBD1 covers 9 bases. Germline values: CDR1 KGHDR, CDR2 SFDVKD. This CDR3 is 17 amino acids long. Unmatched junction bases numbered 10, after V lost 3 bases and J lost 6 bases. For the CDR3, the DNA is TGTGCCACCAGTGATCGCCCGGGACAGGGAGGCGCCGGGGAGCTGTTTTTT. It encodes CATSDRPGQGGAGELFF.

In this sample, this clone turned up once. The chain combines TRBV11-2 with TRBJ2-7; tentative D call: TRBD2 (6 bases). The CDR3 spans 15 residues. Deletions cut 5 bases from V and 7 bases from J, with 21 bases between. Germline CDR1 reads SGHAT; CDR2 reads FQNNGV. As DNA, the CDR3 is TGTGCCAGCAGCAACGTGGTCCAGGGCGCGGGGGAGCAGTACTTC. Residues: CASSNVVQGAGEQYF.